This TCR beta chain comes out of a study of T cell repertoires in cytomegalovirus infection. Study overall: Public TCR beta signatures marked donors with CMV infection and the matching HLA. Findings and limits, study-wide: The ex vivo response was dominated by HLA-C-restricted CMV-specific TCR beta clonotypes. Cumulative public TCR beta family frequency identified CMV carriers with the relevant HLA.

In the case of this clonotype: Its matching antigen is unknown.

TCRdb reprocessed the reads via MiXCR and lists one record per CDR3 protein. Found here are 250,000 to 300,000 distinct CDR3 sequences, approximately 9.1% of them singletons; the top ten hold approximately 16%. Germline V gene sequence: CDR1 DFQATT, CDR2 SNEGSKA (reference sequence). The CDR3 is 14 residues long. V dropped 3 bases and J dropped 4; count of bases not matched to a gene: 3. The rearrangement joins TRBV20-1 to TRBJ1-3, with 10 bases fitting TRBD1. The sequence came from a human donor in good health (CMV status not recorded). Some clones in this sample may be carry-over from other donors' samples. Specimen: PBMCs. The CDR3 region has the DNA TGCAGTGCTAGTAGGGGACAGGGGGGAAACACCATATATTTT. As protein: CSASRGQGGNTIYF.